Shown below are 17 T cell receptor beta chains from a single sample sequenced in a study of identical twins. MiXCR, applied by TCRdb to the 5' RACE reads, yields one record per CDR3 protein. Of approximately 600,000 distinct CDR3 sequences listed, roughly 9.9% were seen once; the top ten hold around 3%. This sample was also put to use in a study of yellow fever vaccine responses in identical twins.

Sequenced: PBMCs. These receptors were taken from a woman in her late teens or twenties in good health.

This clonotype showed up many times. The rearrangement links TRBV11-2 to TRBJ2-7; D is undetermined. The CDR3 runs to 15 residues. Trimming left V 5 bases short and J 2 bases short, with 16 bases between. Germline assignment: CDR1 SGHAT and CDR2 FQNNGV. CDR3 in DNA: TGTGCCAGCAGCCTCGGGTCGATCGGAACCTACGAGCAGTACTTC. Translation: CASSLGSIGTYEQYF.

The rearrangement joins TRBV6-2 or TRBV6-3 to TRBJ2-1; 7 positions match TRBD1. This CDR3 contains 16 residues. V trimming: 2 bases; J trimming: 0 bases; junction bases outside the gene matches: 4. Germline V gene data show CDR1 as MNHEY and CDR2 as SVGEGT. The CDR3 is CASSYAAGGSYNEQFF. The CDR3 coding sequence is TGTGCCAGCAGTTACGCGGCAGGGGGCTCCTACAATGAGCAGTTCTTC.

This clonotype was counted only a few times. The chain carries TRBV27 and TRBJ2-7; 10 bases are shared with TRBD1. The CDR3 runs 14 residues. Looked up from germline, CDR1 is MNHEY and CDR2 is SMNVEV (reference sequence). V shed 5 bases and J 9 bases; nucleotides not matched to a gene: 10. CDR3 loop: CASSAGTGVVGQYF. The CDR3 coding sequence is TGTGCCAGCAGTGCCGGGACAGGGGTTGTAGGGCAGTACTTC.

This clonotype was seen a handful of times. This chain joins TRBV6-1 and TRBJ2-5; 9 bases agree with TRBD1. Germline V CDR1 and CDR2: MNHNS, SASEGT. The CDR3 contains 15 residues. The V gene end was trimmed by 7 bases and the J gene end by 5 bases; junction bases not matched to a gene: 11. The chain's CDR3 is CASMAGQGREETQYF. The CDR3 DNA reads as TGTGCCAGCATGGCGGGACAGGGACGGGAGGAGACCCAGTACTTC.

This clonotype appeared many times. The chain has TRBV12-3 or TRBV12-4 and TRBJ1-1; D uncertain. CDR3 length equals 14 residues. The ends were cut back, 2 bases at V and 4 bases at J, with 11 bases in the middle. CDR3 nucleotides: TGTGCCAGCAGTTTAAGCTCTGGGGTCACTGAAGCTTTCTTT. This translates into CASSLSSGVTEAFF.

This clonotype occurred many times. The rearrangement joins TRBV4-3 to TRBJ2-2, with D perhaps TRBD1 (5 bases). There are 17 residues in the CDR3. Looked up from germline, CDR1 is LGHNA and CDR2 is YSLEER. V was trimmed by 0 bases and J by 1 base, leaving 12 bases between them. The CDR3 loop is CASSQDYRLGNTGELFF. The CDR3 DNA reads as TGCGCCAGCAGCCAAGATTACAGGTTGGGGAACACCGGGGAGCTGTTTTTT.

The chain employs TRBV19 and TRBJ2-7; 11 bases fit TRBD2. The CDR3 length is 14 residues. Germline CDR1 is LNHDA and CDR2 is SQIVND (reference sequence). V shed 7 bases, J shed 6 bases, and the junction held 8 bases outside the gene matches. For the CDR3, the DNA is TGTGCCAGTAAGACTAGCGGGATAACGGGCGAGCAGTACTTC. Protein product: CASKTSGITGEQYF. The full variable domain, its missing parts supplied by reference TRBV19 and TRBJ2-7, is DGGITQSPKYLFRKEGQNVTLSCEQNLNHDAMYWYRQDPGQGLRLIYYSQIVNDFQKGDIAEGYSVSREKKESFPLTVTSAQKNPTAFYLCASKTSGITGEQYFGPGTRLTVT.

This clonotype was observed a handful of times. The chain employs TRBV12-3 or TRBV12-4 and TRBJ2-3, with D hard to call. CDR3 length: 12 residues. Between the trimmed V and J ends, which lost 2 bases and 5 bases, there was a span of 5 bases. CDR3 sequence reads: CASSLRKDTQYF. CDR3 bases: TGTGCCAGCAGTTTACGTAAAGATACGCAGTATTTT.

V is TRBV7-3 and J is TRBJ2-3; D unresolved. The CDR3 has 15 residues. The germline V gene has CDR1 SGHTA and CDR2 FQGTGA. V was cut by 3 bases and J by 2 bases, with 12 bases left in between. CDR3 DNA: TGTGCCAGCAGCTTTTGGGGTACCGACACAGATACGCAGTATTTT. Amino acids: CASSFWGTDTDTQYF. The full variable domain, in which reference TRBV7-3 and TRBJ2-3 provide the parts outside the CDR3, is GAGVSQTPSNKVTEKGKYVELRCDPISGHTALYWYRQSLGQGPEFLIYFQGTGAADDSGLPNDRFFAVRPEGSVSTLKIQRTERGDSAVYLCASSFWGTDTDTQYFGPGTRLTVL.

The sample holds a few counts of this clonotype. CDR3 sequence (DNA): TGCGCCAGCAGCCAAGATCGGGATAGCGGCTACGAGCAGTACTTC. Translation gives CASSQDRDSGYEQYF. This rearrangement joins TRBV4-3 to TRBJ2-7; the D gene is possibly TRBD2 (6 bases). Trimming shortened V by 0 bases and J by 3 bases, and 12 bases separated the two germline ends. Germline lookup yields CDR1 LGHNA and CDR2 YSLEER. The CDR3 is 15 residues long.

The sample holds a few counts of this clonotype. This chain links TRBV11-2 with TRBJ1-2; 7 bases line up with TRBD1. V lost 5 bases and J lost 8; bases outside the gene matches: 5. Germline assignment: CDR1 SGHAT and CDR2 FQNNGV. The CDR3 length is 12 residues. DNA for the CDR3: TGTGCCAGCAGCCAGACAGGGACAGGCTACACCTTC. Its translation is CASSQTGTGYTF. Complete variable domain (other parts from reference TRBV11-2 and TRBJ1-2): EAGVAQSPRYKIIEKRQSVAFWCNPISGHATLYWYQQILGQGPKLLIQFQNNGVVDDSQLPKDRFSAERLKGVDSTLKIQPAKLEDSAVYLCASSQTGTGYTFGSGTRLTVV.

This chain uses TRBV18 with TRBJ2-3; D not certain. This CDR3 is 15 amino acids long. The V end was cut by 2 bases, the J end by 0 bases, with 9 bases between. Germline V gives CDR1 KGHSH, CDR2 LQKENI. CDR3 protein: CASSPTVSSTDTQYF. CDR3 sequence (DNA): TGTGCCAGCTCACCAACTGTATCTAGCACAGATACGCAGTATTTT.

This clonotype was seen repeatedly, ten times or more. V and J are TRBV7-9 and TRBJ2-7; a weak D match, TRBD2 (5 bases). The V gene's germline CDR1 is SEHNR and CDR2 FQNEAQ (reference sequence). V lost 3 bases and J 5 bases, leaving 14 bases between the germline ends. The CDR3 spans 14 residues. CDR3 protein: CASSFARTRDEQYF. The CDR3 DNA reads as TGTGCCAGCAGCTTCGCCCGGACTCGGGACGAGCAGTACTTC.

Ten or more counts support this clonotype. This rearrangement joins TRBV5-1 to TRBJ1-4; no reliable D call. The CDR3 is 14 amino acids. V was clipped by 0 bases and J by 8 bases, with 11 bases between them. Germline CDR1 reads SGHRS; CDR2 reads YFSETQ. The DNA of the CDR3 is TGCGCCAGCAGCTTGGACCCTTCAACGGAAAAACTGTTTTTT. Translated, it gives CASSLDPSTEKLFF.

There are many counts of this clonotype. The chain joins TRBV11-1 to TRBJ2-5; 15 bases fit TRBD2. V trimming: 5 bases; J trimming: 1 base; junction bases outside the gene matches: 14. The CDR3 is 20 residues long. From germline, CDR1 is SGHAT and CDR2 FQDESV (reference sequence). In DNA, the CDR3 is TGTGCCAGCAGCAAACGGACTAGCGGGAGGGCTACAGGGGCCCAAGAGACCCAGTACTTC. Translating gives CASSKRTSGRATGAQETQYF.

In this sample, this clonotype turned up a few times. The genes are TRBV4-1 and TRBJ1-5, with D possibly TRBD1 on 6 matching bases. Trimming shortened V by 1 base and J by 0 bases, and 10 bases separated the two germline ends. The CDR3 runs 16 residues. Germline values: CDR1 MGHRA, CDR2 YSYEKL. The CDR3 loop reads CASSQGQGTSNQPQHF. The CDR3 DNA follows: TGCGCCAGCAGCCAAGGGCAGGGGACTAGCAATCAGCCCCAGCATTTT.

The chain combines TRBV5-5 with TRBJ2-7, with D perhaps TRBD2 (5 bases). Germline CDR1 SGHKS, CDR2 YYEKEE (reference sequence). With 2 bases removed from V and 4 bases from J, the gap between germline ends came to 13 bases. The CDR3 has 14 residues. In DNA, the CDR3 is TGTGCCAGCAGCTTTGAGGGCTCTTGGTACGAGCAGTACTTC. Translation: CASSFEGSWYEQYF.